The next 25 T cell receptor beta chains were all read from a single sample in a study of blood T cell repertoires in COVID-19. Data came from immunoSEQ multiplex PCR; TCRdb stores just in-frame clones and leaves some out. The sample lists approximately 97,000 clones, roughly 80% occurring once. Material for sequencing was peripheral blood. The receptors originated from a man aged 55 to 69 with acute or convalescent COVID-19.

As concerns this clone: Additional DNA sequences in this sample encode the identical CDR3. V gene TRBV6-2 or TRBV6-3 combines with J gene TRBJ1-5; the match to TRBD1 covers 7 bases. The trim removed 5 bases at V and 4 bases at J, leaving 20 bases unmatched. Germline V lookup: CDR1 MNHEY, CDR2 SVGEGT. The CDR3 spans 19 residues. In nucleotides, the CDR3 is TGTGCCAGCAGTCAGATACTCCGGGACAGAGCTCTTAGTAATCAGCCCCAGCATTTT. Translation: CASSQILRDRALSNQPQHF.

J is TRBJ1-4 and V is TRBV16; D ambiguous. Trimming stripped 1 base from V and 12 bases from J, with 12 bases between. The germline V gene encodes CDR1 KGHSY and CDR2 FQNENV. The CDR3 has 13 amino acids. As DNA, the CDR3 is TGTGCCAGCAGCCAATGGGGAGAGAGGGAACTGTTTTTT. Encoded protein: CASSQWGERELFF.

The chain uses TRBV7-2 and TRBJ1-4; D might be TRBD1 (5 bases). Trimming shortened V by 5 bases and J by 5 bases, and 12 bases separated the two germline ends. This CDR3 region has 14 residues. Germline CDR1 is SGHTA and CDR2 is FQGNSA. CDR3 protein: CASSTRPGNEKLFF. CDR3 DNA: TGTGCCAGCAGCACACGACCAGGGAATGAAAAACTGTTTTTT.

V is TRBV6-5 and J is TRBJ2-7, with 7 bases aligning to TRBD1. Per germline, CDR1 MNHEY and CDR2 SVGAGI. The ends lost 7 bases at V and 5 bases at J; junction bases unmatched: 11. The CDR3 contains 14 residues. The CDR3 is CASTRQGRWNEQYF. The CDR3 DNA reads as TGTGCCAGCACCCGACAGGGCCGGTGGAACGAGCAGTACTTC.

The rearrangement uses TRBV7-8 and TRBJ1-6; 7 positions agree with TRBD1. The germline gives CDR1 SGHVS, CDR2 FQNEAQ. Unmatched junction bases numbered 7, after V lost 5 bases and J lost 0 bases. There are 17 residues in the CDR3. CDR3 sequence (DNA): TGTGCCAGCAGCCCCCGGGACAGCTACTCCTATAATTCACCCCTCCACTTT. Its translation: CASSPRDSYSYNSPLHF.

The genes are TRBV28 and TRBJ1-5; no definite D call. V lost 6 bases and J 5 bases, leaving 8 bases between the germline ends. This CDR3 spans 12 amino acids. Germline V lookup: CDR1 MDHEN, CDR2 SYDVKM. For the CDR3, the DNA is TGTGCCAGCAGGCCGCCAGATCAGCCCCAGCATTTT. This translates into CASRPPDQPQHF. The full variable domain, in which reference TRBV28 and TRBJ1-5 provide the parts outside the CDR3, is DVKVTQSSRYLVKRTGEKVFLECVQDMDHENMFWYRQDPGLGLRLIYFSYDVKMKEKGDIPEGYSVSREKKERFSLILESASTNQTSMYLCASRPPDQPQHFGDGTRLSIL.

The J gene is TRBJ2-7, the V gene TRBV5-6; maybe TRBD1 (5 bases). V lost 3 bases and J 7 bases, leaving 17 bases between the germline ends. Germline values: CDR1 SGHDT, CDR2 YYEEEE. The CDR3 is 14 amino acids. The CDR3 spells CASSSWGERSEQYF. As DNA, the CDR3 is TGTGCCAGCAGCTCGTGGGGCGAGAGGTCAGAGCAGTACTTC.

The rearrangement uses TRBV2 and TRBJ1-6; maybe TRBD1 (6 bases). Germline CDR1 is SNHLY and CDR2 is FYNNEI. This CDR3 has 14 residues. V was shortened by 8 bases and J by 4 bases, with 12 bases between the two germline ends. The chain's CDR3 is CASGGQSYNSPLHF. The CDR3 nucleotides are TGTGCCAGCGGAGGACAGTCTTATAATTCACCCCTCCACTTT.

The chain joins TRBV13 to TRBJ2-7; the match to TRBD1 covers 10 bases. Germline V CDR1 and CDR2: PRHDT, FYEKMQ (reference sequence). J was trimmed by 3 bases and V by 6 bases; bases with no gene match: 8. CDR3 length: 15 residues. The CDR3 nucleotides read TGTGCCAGCAGACAGGTCGGGACAGGGGACTACGAGCAGTACTTC. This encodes CASRQVGTGDYEQYF.

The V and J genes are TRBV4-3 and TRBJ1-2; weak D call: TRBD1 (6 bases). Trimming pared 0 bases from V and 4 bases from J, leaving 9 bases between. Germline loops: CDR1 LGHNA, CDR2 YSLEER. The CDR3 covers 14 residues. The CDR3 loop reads CASSQDDRSYGYTF. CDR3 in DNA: TGCGCCAGCAGCCAAGATGACAGGAGCTATGGCTACACCTTC.

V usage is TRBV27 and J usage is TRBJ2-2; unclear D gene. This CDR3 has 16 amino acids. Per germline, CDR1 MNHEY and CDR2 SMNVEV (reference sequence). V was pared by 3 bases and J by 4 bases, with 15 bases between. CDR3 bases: TGTGCCAGCAGTTTCGGTTTTTCGCGTTCCACCGGGGAGCTGTTTTTT. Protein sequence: CASSFGFSRSTGELFF.

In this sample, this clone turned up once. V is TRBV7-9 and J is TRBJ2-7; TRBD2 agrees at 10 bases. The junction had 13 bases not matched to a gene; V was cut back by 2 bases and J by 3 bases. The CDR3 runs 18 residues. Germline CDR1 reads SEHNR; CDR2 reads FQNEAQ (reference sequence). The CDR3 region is CASSLKAQREGPHYEQYF. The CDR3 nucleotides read TGTGCCAGCAGCTTAAAAGCCCAGCGGGAGGGCCCTCACTACGAGCAGTACTTC. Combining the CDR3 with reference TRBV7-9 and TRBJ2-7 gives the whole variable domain DTGVSQNPRHKITKRGQNVTFRCDPISEHNRLYWYRQTLGQGPEFLTYFQNEAQLEKSRLLSDRFSAERPKGSFSTLEIQRTEQGDSAMYLCASSLKAQREGPHYEQYFGPGTRLTVT.

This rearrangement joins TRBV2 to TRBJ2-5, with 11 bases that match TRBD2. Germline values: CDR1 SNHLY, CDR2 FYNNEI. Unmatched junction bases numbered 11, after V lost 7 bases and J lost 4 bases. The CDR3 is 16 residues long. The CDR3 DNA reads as TGTGCCAGCACCCGAAACTTAGCGGGGGGGGGAGAGACCCAGTACTTC. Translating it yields CASTRNLAGGGETQYF.

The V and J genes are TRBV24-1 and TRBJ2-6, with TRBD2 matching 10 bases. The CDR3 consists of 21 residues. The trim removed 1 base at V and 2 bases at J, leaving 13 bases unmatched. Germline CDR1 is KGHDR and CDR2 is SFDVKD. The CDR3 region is CATSDFDPGAGGGPGANVLTF. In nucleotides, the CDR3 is TGTGCCACCAGTGATTTTGACCCAGGAGCGGGAGGGGGACCTGGGGCCAACGTCCTGACTTTC.

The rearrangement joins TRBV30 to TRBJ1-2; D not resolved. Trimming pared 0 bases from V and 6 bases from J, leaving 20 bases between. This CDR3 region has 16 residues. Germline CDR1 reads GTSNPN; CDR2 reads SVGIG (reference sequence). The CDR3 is CAWSVVLRMGSDGYTF. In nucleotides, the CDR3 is TGTGCCTGGAGTGTAGTTCTCCGGATGGGTAGCGATGGCTACACCTTC.

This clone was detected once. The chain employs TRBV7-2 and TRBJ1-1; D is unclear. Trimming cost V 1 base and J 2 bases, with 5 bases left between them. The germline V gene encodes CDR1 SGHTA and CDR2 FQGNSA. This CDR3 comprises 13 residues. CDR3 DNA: TGTGCCAGCAGCTTAGTCTACAACACTGAAGCTTTCTTT. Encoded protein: CASSLVYNTEAFF.

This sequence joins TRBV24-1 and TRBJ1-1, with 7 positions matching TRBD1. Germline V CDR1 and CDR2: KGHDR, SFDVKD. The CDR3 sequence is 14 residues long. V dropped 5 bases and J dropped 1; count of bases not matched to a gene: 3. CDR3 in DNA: TGTGCCACCAGTGGCAGGGGGGCGAACACTGAAGCTTTCTTT. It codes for CATSGRGANTEAFF.

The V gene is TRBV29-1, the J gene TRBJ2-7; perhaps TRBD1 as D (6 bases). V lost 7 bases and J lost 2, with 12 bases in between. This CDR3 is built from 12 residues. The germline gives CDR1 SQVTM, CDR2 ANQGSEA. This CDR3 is CSGATGTYEQYF. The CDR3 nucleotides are TGCAGCGGGGCGACAGGTACCTACGAGCAGTACTTC.

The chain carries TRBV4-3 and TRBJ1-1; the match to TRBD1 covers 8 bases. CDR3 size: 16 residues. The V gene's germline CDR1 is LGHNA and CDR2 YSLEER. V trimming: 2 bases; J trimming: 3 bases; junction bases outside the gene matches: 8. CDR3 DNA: TGCGCCAGCAGCCAATACGCCGCAGGGGGCTACACTGAAGCTTTCTTT. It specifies CASSQYAAGGYTEAFF.

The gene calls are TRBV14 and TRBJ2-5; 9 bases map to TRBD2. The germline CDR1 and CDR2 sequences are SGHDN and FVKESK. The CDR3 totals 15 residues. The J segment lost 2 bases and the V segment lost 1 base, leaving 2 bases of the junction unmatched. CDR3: CASSQGTSAQETQYF. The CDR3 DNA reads TGTGCCAGCAGCCAAGGGACTAGCGCACAAGAGACCCAGTACTTC.

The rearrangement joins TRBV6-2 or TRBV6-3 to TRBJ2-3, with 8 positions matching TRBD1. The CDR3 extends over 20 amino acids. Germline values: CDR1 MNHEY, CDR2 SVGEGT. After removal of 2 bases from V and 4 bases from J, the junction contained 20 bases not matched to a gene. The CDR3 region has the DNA TGTGCCAGCAGTTACCCCTTGCCCTCCAAACAGGGGGTGTATGCAGATACGCAGTATTTT. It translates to CASSYPLPSKQGVYADTQYF.

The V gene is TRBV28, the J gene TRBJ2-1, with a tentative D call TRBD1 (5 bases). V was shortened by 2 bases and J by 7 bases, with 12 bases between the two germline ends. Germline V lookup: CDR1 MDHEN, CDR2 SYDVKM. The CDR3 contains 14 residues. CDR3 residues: CASSLGQGINEQFF. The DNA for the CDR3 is TGTGCCAGCAGTTTAGGTCAGGGTATTAATGAGCAGTTCTTC.

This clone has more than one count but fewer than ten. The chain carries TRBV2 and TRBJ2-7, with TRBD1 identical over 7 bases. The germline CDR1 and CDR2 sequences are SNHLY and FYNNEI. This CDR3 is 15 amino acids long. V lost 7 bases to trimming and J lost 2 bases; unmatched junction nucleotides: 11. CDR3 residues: CASNRPGQNAYEQYF. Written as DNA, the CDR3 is TGTGCCAGCAATAGACCGGGACAGAACGCCTACGAGCAGTACTTC.

Here the CDR3 reads CASSKDPRGREQYF. CDR3 sequence (DNA): TGTGCCAGCAGCAAAGACCCCAGGGGTAGGGAGCAGTACTTC. The gene calls are TRBV11-2 and TRBJ2-7, with D tentatively TRBD1 (6 bases). The CDR3 runs 14 residues. Trimming shortened V by 5 bases and J by 7 bases, and 18 bases separated the two germline ends. Per the germline V gene, CDR1 is SGHAT and CDR2 is FQNNGV.

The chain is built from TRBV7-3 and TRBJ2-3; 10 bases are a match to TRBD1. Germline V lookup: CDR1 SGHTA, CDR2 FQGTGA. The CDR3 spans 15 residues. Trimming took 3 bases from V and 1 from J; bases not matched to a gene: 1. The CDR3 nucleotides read TGTGCCAGCAGCTTTGGGACAGGGGGCACAGATACGCAGTATTTT. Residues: CASSFGTGGTDTQYF.